A selection of T cell receptor beta chains follows, all from one sample in a study of blood T cell repertoires in COVID-19. TCRdb's copy holds only in-frame clones and misses some; the assay was immunoSEQ multiplex PCR. Of about 270,000 clones in the sample, approximately 81% were seen once. Material: peripheral blood. These receptors all come from a woman aged 55-70 years with active or convalescent COVID-19. Both conserved end residues are part of each CDR3. The D gene is left open where the match is weak. Expanded clones get a size class; other rows say once, few or many, or leave the size out.

d_call clone_size j_call v_call cdr3_nt cdr3_aa
TRBD1 once TRBJ2-7 TRBV5-6 TGTGCCAGCAGCTTGGTGGGGACAGGGCCCTACGAGCAGTACTTC CASSLVGTGPYEQYF
NA once TRBJ2-7 TRBV11-1 TGTGCCAGCAGCTTAGCGGAGGGATACGAGCAGTACTTC CASSLAEGYEQYF
TRBD2 NA TRBJ2-7 TRBV25-1 TGTGCCAGCAGTGGGGCGCGGGGGGGAGACTACGAGCAGTACTTC CASSGARGGDYEQYF
TRBD1 NA TRBJ1-2 TRBV7-9 TGTGCCAGCAGTTCCGGGACAGGGACTCTCTATGGCTACACCTTC CASSSGTGTLYGYTF
NA few TRBJ2-3 TRBV18 TGTGCCAGCTCACCACCGACTCGAGATACGCAGTATTTT CASSPPTRDTQYF
TRBD1 NA TRBJ1-5 TRBV19 TGTGCCAGTAGTATCGGTGTCGAAGCAGGGGGTCAGCCCCAGCATTTT CASSIGVEAGGQPQHF
NA few TRBJ1-5 TRBV2 TGTGCCAGCAGTGAAGCGCCGGGGGATCAGCCCCAGCATTTT CASSEAPGDQPQHF
NA NA TRBJ1-2 TRBV2 TGTGCCAGCAGTGAAGCGCCGGGGAGGTACACCTTC CASSEAPGRYTF
NA NA TRBJ1-3 TRBV11-1 TGTGCCAGCTACGATGGGGGCCTCTCTGGAAACACCATATATTTT CASYDGGLSGNTIYF
NA NA TRBJ2-7 TRBV2 TGTGCCAGCAGTGGAGGGACCTACGAGCAGTACTTC CASSGGTYEQYF
TRBD1 NA TRBJ2-7 TRBV5-1 TGCGCCAGCAGCTACTGGACAGGGCAGGACGAGCAGTACTTC CASSYWTGQDEQYF
TRBD1 few TRBJ2-5 TRBV7-9 TGTGCCAGCAGCATCCCGCACAGGGGCCGAGAGACCCAGTACTTC CASSIPHRGRETQYF
NA few TRBJ1-2 TRBV5-1 TGCGCCAGCAGCTTGGCCCGACAGACATATGGCTACACCTTC CASSLARQTYGYTF
TRBD1 once TRBJ2-7 TRBV7-9 TGTGCCAGCAGCCCAAACTGGGACAGGGTGCTTACCTACGAGCAGTACTTC CASSPNWDRVLTYEQYF
TRBD1 NA TRBJ1-1 TRBV10-3 TGTGCCATCAGTGAGAAGACAGGGGGCACTGAAGCTTTCTTT CAISEKTGGTEAFF
NA NA TRBJ2-3 TRBV5-4 TGTGCCAGCAGACCCTACAGCACTAGCACAGATACGCAGTATTTT CASRPYSTSTDTQYF
NA once TRBJ2-5 TRBV2 TGTGCCAGCAGTGAAGCGTTGGGCAACCAAGAGACCCAGTACTTC CASSEALGNQETQYF
NA many TRBJ2-1 TRBV5-1 TGCGCCAGCAGCCCGGAAGGAGGCTCCTACAATGAGCAGTTCTTC CASSPEGGSYNEQFF
NA NA TRBJ2-2 TRBV11-3 TGTGCCAGCAGCTTGTACTCGAACACCGGGGAGCTGTTTTTT CASSLYSNTGELFF
TRBD1 NA TRBJ1-1 TRBV2 TGTGCCAGCAGTGAAGAATGGACAGGGGGAGCTGAAGCTTTCTTT CASSEEWTGGAEAFF
NA NA TRBJ1-1 TRBV30 TGTGCCTGGAGTGTATCGCGAAAATCAGCTTTCTTT CAWSVSRKSAFF
TRBD1 NA TRBJ1-2 TRBV15 TGTGCCACCAGCCCCCCTGGGAACAGGGGTTCTTATGGCTACACCTTC CATSPPGNRGSYGYTF
NA NA TRBJ1-2 TRBV7-9 TGTGCCAGCAGCTTTAACGGGAACTATGGCTACACCTTC CASSFNGNYGYTF
TRBD1 once TRBJ1-2 TRBV29-1 TGCAGCGTTGTCAGGGGGCAATATGGCTACACCTTC CSVVRGQYGYTF
NA NA TRBJ2-1 TRBV18 TGTGCCAGCTCACCGGACAGTGTCTCCTACAATGAGCAGTTCTTC CASSPDSVSYNEQFF
TRBD1 NA TRBJ1-3 TRBV5-1 TGCGCCAGCAGCTTCAGGGGGCTTGGAAACACCATATATTTT CASSFRGLGNTIYF
NA NA TRBJ1-1 TRBV5-1 TGCGCCAGCAGTTTACGGGGGAGCACTGAAGCTTTCTTT CASSLRGSTEAFF
TRBD2 NA TRBJ2-2 TRBV13 TGTGCCAGCAGGGACCCTTCGGGGGGAGCGAACACCGGGGAGCTGTTTTTT CASRDPSGGANTGELFF
NA NA TRBJ2-2 TRBV3-1/TRBV3-2 TGTGCCAGCAGCCTCCCAGGGCCCGGGGAGCTGTTTTTT CASSLPGPGELFF
TRBD1 NA TRBJ2-5 TRBV5-1 TGCGCCAGCAGCGTTGACAGGGGGTGGCAGTACTTC CASSVDRGWQYF
NA NA TRBJ2-2 TRBV3-1/TRBV3-2 TGTGCCAGCAGCCACAGTACGAACACCGGGGAGCTGTTTTTT CASSHSTNTGELFF
TRBD1 few TRBJ1-3 TRBV4-2 TGTGCCAGCAGCCAAGCACAGGGGAGCTCTGGAAACACCATATATTTT CASSQAQGSSGNTIYF
NA many TRBJ2-7 TRBV19 TGTGCCAGTAGTCCCGACAGCTACGAGCAGTACTTC CASSPDSYEQYF
NA NA TRBJ2-1 TRBV11-2 TGTGCCAGCAGCGCGGGCGAGGGGCAGTTCTTC CASSAGEGQFF
TRBD1 NA TRBJ1-4 TRBV27 TGTGCCAGCAGTTCTTACCGGGACAGGGAACTACGGGAAAAACTGTTTTTT CASSSYRDRELREKLFF